This T cell receptor (beta chain) was observed in a study of blood T cell repertoires in COVID-19. The wider study: Acute and convalescent COVID-19 specimens originated in the United States, Italy and Spain. The cDNA or gDNA used as material had been derived from T cells, B-cell-depleted T cells, or PBMCs.

The ends lost 4 bases at V and 7 bases at J; junction bases unmatched: 9. Germline loops: CDR1 MNHEY, CDR2 SVGAGI. The CDR3 contains 15 residues. In the authors' methods: From reference gene primer amplification, estimates of nucleated cell counts were derived. TCRdb keeps only in-frame clones here, not all; method: immunoSEQ multiplex PCR. The V and J calls and clone size were taken over from that table, and D and trimming were inferred from the DNA. This sample yields roughly 140,000 clones, of which more than 65% are seen a single time; more than 7% belongs to the top ten. The sequence derives from a human donor in a cohort sampled during active COVID-19. The chain carries TRBV6-5 and TRBJ1-1; TRBD1 aligns across 10 bases. Material for sequencing was peripheral blood. The CDR3 sequence: CASSSRDRGQVEAFF. CDR3 sequence (DNA): TGTGCCAGCAGTTCCCGCGACAGGGGGCAGGTTGAAGCTTTCTTT.